This T cell receptor (beta chain) appears in the sequencing data of a study of spatial heterogeneity in lung cancer. Across the study: On average, each unique TCR and UMI combination appeared more than ten times in raw reads.

This clonotype was picked up a small number of times. No antigen is known for it. General study points: The appearance of ubiquitous expanded tumor TCRs in blood was greater at resection than follow-up.

Time point noted: sample taken at primary tumor resection. Sequencing covered unsorted whole RNA taken from tumor, nontumor lung or frozen PBMC. This CDR3 region has 14 residues. Germline values: CDR1 MNHEY, CDR2 SVGAGI. Trimming stripped 5 bases from V and 13 bases from J, with 20 bases between. Every TCR cDNA molecule bore its own unique molecular identifier. One entry per CDR3 protein results from TCRdb running MiXCR on the 5' RACE reads. Altogether roughly 75,000 distinct CDR3 sequences are present, 13% being singletons, with the ten largest covering over 5.5%. The specimen was PBMCs, collected at surgery. The TCR was taken from a male donor with early-stage non-small cell lung cancer. The V gene is TRBV6-5, the J gene TRBJ1-4; D is perhaps TRBD1 (5 bases). The CDR3 sequence is CASSTHRDSQTLFF. The CDR3 coding sequence is TGTGCCAGCAGTACTCACCGGGACTCTCAGACACTGTTTTTT.